These 25 T cell receptor beta chains originate from one sample sequenced in a study of shared clonotypes between healthy human individuals. Measured with immunoSEQ multiplex PCR; TCRdb has only the in-frame clones, and not every one. The table lists about 2.3 million clones, around 92% of them singletons. Sequenced input: naive CD4+ T cells from PBMCs. Subset meaning: CD45RA+ positively selected. Receptors originate from a man in his late teens or twenties in good health. Some clones in this sample may be carry-over from other donors' samples.

The chain is built from TRBV19 and TRBJ2-1; TRBD1 might be the D (7 bases). The length of the CDR3 is 13 residues. Germline V gene data show CDR1 as LNHDA and CDR2 as SQIVND (reference sequence). Trimming stripped 3 bases from V and 8 bases from J, with 11 bases between. The CDR3 DNA reads TGTGCCAGTAGTATGGGCAGGGGGGATGAGCAGTTCTTC. This codes for CASSMGRGDEQFF.

The CDR3 nucleotides read TGTGCCAGCAGCTTAGAAAGTCTAGCGAGGCAAGAGACCCAGTACTTC. It encodes CASSLESLARQETQYF. The V call is TRBV11-1, the J call TRBJ2-5, with D tentatively TRBD2 (6 bases). Germline V gives CDR1 SGHAT, CDR2 FQDESV (reference sequence). The CDR3 runs 16 residues. V was pared by 1 base and J by 2 bases, with 14 bases between.

The chain employs TRBV5-6 and TRBJ2-7, with D perhaps TRBD2 (5 bases). V dropped 0 bases and J dropped 3 bases, with 19 bases sitting between them. There are 17 residues in the CDR3. Germline V gene sequence: CDR1 SGHDT, CDR2 YYEEEE. The CDR3 region is CASSLGLVGNARYEQYF. CDR3 DNA: TGTGCCAGCAGCTTGGGGCTAGTCGGGAACGCGCGCTACGAGCAGTACTTC.

This rearrangement joins TRBV28 to TRBJ1-5; the match to TRBD1 covers 8 bases. J was trimmed by 6 bases and V by 7 bases; bases with no gene match: 11. Germline V gene lookup returns CDR1 MDHEN and CDR2 SYDVKM. This CDR3 spans 15 amino acids. CDR3 sequence: CASTPPKTGVQPQHF. For the CDR3, the DNA is TGTGCCAGCACGCCTCCCAAGACAGGGGTTCAGCCCCAGCATTTT.

The rearrangement uses TRBV18 and TRBJ2-7, with D unresolved. Between the trimmed V and J ends, which lost 4 bases and 5 bases, there was a span of 6 bases. Germline CDR1 KGHSH, CDR2 LQKENI. This CDR3 spans 11 amino acids. This CDR3 reads CASSQGHEQYF. CDR3 sequence (DNA): TGTGCCAGCTCACAAGGGCACGAGCAGTACTTC.

DNA for the CDR3: TGTGCCAGCAGTTCCCTAGACAGAGCTAATGAAAAACTGTTTTTT. Protein: CASSSLDRANEKLFF. The chain carries TRBV28 and TRBJ1-4; perhaps TRBD1 as D (5 bases). Looked up from germline, CDR1 is MDHEN and CDR2 is SYDVKM. The germline V and J ends were trimmed by 4 bases and 3 bases, with 12 bases remaining between them. This CDR3 has 15 residues.

The V call is TRBV18, the J call TRBJ1-3; TRBD1 might be the D (5 bases). In germline, CDR1 is KGHSH, CDR2 LQKENI. This CDR3 contains 17 residues. V was trimmed by 0 bases and J by 0 bases, leaving 12 bases between them. CDR3 sequence reads: CASSPPLGTDSGNTIYF. The CDR3 coding sequence is TGTGCCAGCTCACCACCGCTGGGGACGGACTCTGGAAACACCATATATTTT.

This clone showed up just once. The rearrangement uses TRBV13 and TRBJ2-1; 9 bases are a match to TRBD1. Germline V lookup: CDR1 PRHDT, CDR2 FYEKMQ (reference sequence). V gave up 2 bases and J gave up 6 bases; unmatched junction bases: 11. This CDR3 spans 17 amino acids. CDR3 protein: CASSLNLGQGRGNEQFF. The CDR3 region has the DNA TGTGCCAGCAGCTTAAATCTAGGACAGGGGAGGGGCAATGAGCAGTTCTTC.

The chain joins TRBV6-5 to TRBJ2-7; the D gene is possibly TRBD1 (6 bases). The CDR3 loop spans 14 amino acids. V was trimmed by 5 bases and J by 0 bases, leaving 11 bases between them. CDR1 and CDR2 (germline): MNHEY, SVGAGI. The CDR3 DNA sequence: TGTGCCAGCAGTCGTGGACAGATCTCCTACGAGCAGTACTTC. This gives the protein CASSRGQISYEQYF.

This chain uses TRBV4-3 with TRBJ1-2; 9 positions match TRBD1. CDR1 is LGHNA and CDR2 is YSLEER in the germline V gene. The CDR3 is made up of 15 amino acids. J gave up 4 bases and V 4 bases, and 7 bases lay outside the gene matches. CDR3 residues: CASSRAPGQGYGYTF. The DNA for the CDR3 is TGCGCCAGCAGCCGAGCTCCGGGACAGGGCTATGGCTACACCTTC.

This sequence joins TRBV5-1 and TRBJ2-3; 7 nucleotides line up with TRBD1. Germline lookup yields CDR1 SGHRS and CDR2 YFSETQ. V dropped 4 bases and J dropped 8; count of bases not matched to a gene: 13. The CDR3 is 15 amino acids. CDR3 nucleotides: TGCGCCAGCAGCACAACGACAGGGAACCGCGGTACGCAGTATTTT. It encodes CASSTTTGNRGTQYF.

This clone was observed once. The V call is TRBV5-6, the J call TRBJ1-2, with 7 bases identical to TRBD1. CDR1 is SGHDT, CDR2 YYEEEE, per germline. The junction had 11 bases not matched to a gene; V was cut back by 9 bases and J by 0 bases. The CDR3 consists of 15 residues. The CDR3 spells CATSGQTLANYGYTF. The CDR3 bases are TGTGCCACTTCGGGACAGACACTTGCTAACTATGGCTACACCTTC.

A word on this clone: The same CDR3 arises from other DNA sequences in this sample as well. This chain joins TRBV5-1 and TRBJ1-5; no definite D call. CDR1 SGHRS and CDR2 YFSETQ come from the germline V gene. V shed 0 bases and J shed 2 bases, with 6 bases lying between them. This CDR3 region has 14 residues. CDR3 DNA: TGCGCCAGCAGCTTGGATCACGGCAATCAGCCCCAGCATTTT. Protein: CASSLDHGNQPQHF.

The chain recombines TRBV18 with TRBJ1-1; the D gene is possibly TRBD1 (5 bases). The CDR3 has 15 residues. With 0 bases removed from V and 7 bases from J, the gap between germline ends came to 15 bases. Germline loops: CDR1 KGHSH, CDR2 LQKENI. The CDR3 DNA reads as TGTGCCAGCTCACCACCAGGGGCGCAGACCCTTGAAGCTTTCTTT. Protein product: CASSPPGAQTLEAFF.

The gene calls are TRBV6-1 and TRBJ2-5; perhaps TRBD1 as D (5 bases). The DNA end is more similar to TRBJ2-7, so the J call may be wrong. This CDR3 has 14 amino acids. Germline assignment: CDR1 MNHNS and CDR2 SASEGT. DNA for the CDR3: TGTGCCAGCAGTGTGGCAGGGTGGGACTACGAGCAGTACTTC. It encodes CASSVAGWDYEQYF.

The V call is TRBV6-6, the J call TRBJ1-1; D remains unclear. Trimming shortened V by 2 bases and J by 7 bases, and 11 bases separated the two germline ends. Germline lookup yields CDR1 MNHNY and CDR2 SVGAGI (reference sequence). The length of the CDR3 is 13 residues. CDR3 nucleotide sequence: TGTGCCAGCAGTTACCGCGGGGAAGGTGAAGCTTTCTTT. This encodes CASSYRGEGEAFF.

In regard to this clone: One junction end does not reproduce the germline sequence, and a read error may be involved. V usage is TRBV7-2 and J usage is TRBJ2-3, with a possible D match to TRBD2 (5 bases). This CDR3 has 12 amino acids. In germline, CDR1 is SGHTA, CDR2 FQGNSA. As DNA, the CDR3 is TGTGCCAGCAGCCTAGCCTTTGATACGCAGTATTTT. Protein sequence: CASSLAFDTQYF.

The chain employs TRBV7-2 and TRBJ2-3, with a tentative D call TRBD1 (6 bases). CDR3 size: 16 residues. Trimming pared 0 bases from V and 4 bases from J, leaving 14 bases between. The germline V gene encodes CDR1 SGHTA and CDR2 FQGNSA. The CDR3 DNA sequence: TGTGCCAGCAGCTTAGCGGGGGCAAGCCGAGCAGATACGCAGTATTTT. This gives the protein CASSLAGASRADTQYF.

As regards this clone: This same CDR3 is encoded by further DNA sequences in the sample. The V and J genes are TRBV7-2 and TRBJ1-3, with D unresolved. The length of the CDR3 is 13 residues. V lost 0 bases, J lost 4 bases, and 4 bases lay in between. Germline CDR1 and CDR2: SGHTA and FQGNSA. CDR3 in DNA: TGTGCCAGCAGCTTAGCGTCAGGAAACACCATATATTTT. Its protein product is CASSLASGNTIYF.

The chain joins TRBV28 to TRBJ1-3; D is perhaps TRBD1 (6 bases). This CDR3 spans 12 amino acids. V lost 7 bases and J lost 2, with 6 bases in between. Looked up from germline, CDR1 is MDHEN and CDR2 is SYDVKM. The CDR3 DNA reads as TGTGCCAGCAAGGGGGCTGGAAACACCATATATTTT. It specifies CASKGAGNTIYF.

The rearrangement uses TRBV27 and TRBJ1-2; D is perhaps TRBD1 (5 bases). V dropped 5 bases and J dropped 7 bases, with 17 bases sitting between them. The length of the CDR3 is 14 residues. Germline loops: CDR1 MNHEY, CDR2 SMNVEV (reference sequence). As DNA, the CDR3 is TGTGCCAGCAGTCCACAGGCTGGGGGGGGTGGCTACACCTTC. Its translation is CASSPQAGGGGYTF.

The chain links TRBV7-9 to TRBJ2-2, with D tentatively TRBD2 (6 bases). Between the trimmed V and J ends, which lost 5 bases and 7 bases, there was a span of 17 bases. In germline, CDR1 is SEHNR, CDR2 FQNEAQ (reference sequence). The CDR3 length is 15 residues. The CDR3 sequence: CASSGPGLSFGELFF. The CDR3 DNA reads as TGTGCCAGCAGCGGTCCGGGACTCAGTTTCGGGGAGCTGTTTTTT.

With regard to this clone: The same CDR3 can be traced to other DNA sequences in this sample. V gene TRBV28 combines with J gene TRBJ2-7; D not certain. The CDR3 is 11 residues long. Germline V gives CDR1 MDHEN, CDR2 SYDVKM. Deletions cut 2 bases from V and 3 bases from J, with 2 bases between. The CDR3 sequence is CASSLGYEQYF. The CDR3 DNA follows: TGTGCCAGCAGTTTAGGCTACGAGCAGTACTTC.

The rearrangement uses TRBV28 and TRBJ2-7; TRBD2 aligns across 9 bases. Germline trimming cut 6 bases from V and 5 bases from J; bases unmatched to any gene: 8. Germline CDR1 is MDHEN and CDR2 is SYDVKM. The CDR3 totals 14 residues. CDR3 in amino acids: CASRLAGRRNEQYF. The CDR3 coding sequence is TGTGCCAGCAGGCTAGCGGGAAGAAGGAACGAGCAGTACTTC.

This clone was recorded only once. Within the sample, other DNA sequences also encode this same CDR3. This chain links TRBV28 with TRBJ2-7; D may be TRBD1 (6 bases). Per the germline V gene, CDR1 is MDHEN and CDR2 is SYDVKM. There are 14 residues in the CDR3. V lost 2 bases, J lost 5 bases, and 13 bases lay in between. CDR3 amino acids: CASSLAGAQNEQYF. The DNA for the CDR3 is TGTGCCAGCAGTTTAGCAGGGGCGCAGAACGAGCAGTACTTC.